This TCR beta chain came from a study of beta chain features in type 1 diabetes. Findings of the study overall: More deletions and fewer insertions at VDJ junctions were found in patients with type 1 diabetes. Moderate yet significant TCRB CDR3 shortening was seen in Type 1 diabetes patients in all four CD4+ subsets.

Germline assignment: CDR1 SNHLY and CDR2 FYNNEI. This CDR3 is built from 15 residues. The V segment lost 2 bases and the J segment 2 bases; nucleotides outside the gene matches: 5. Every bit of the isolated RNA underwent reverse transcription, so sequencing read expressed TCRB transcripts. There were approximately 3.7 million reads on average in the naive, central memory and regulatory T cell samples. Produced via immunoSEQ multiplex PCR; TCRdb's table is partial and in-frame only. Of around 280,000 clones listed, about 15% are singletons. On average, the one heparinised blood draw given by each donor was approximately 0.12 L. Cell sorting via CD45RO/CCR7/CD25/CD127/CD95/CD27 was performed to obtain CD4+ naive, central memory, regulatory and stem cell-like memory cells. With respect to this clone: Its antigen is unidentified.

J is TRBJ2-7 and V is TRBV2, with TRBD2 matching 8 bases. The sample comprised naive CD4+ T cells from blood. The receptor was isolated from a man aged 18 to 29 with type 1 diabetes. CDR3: CASSETSGRAYEQYF. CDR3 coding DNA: TGTGCCAGCAGTGAAACGAGCGGGAGAGCCTACGAGCAGTACTTC.